This T cell receptor (beta chain) was recorded in a study of blood T cells in healthy people across ages (dated by TCRdb to between 2015 and 2016). At the level of the whole study: In model experiments, template switching captured roughly one uniquely barcoded TCR beta cDNA molecule for every two T cells. To avoid experimental bias, donors of different ages were randomly spread across the sequencing lanes. For two donors (one aged 18 to 30 and one aged 80 or older), the study analyzed two additional independent replicas of 1 million unique cDNA reads from the same blood draw. Age-related changes in TCR beta repertoire diversity were measured in the study by deep sequencing normalized with unique cDNA molecular identifiers. The donors were split into four age groups: young (average around 15 years), middle-aged (39), aged (roughly 60) and long-lived (over 80). Here is what the overall study found, with its caveats: As age increased, observed TCR beta diversity per million T cells dropped in a roughly linear way, and a significant reduction was already evident by age about 40. Because the CMV infection status of the donors was unknown, age-related changes in expanded clonotypes may potentially have been confounded. The percentage of naive T cells measured by flow cytometry correlated strongly with observed TCR beta diversity. Bulk unsorted PBMC profiling prevented conclusive comparison of naive and antigen-experienced compartments. Compared with the aged group, the long-lived group had more naive CD4+ T cells, fewer expanded clones and increased TCR diversity, suggesting age selection. Estimates of total diversity based on one million sequenced T cells were considered lower bounds and underestimates.

The library was built by means of 5' RACE. For sequencing, an Illumina HiSeq 2500 was employed. The second PCR ran for about 7 to 11 cycles and used a J-beta primer mix along with a sample-barcoded 5' primer. A template-switch 5' adaptor carrying 12 random nucleotides introduced a unique molecular identifier onto each TCR beta cDNA molecule. Each sample yielded at least 3 million CDR3-containing paired-end reads. The Mint cDNA synthesis kit, primed by a TRBC-specific oligonucleotide, was used to synthesize first-strand cDNA from all RNA. Following uracil-DNA glycosylase treatment, a first 18-cycle PCR with universal primers M1SS and BC2_uni_R was performed on all cDNA. Per the authors' processing: Normalization of each sample was performed by random selection of 1 million high-quality reads, each carrying a distinct molecular identifier. Instead of being binned into consensus sequences, reads with shared molecular identifiers were discarded. CDR3 identification, clonotype clustering and error correction used MiTCR with a Q25 quality threshold and the strictest error-elimination algorithm. Lower-bound total TCR beta diversity was estimated with a nonparametric unseen species model using Euler transformation. TCRdb took the public reads, trimmed them with fastp at Q25, ran MiXCR for clone calling and kept in-frame beta chains. For every CDR3 protein sequence, its rows merge into one entry that carries the most common genes and DNA. TCRdb assigned the V and J calls; the authors' analysis was not used. The sample data list about 1.7 million distinct CDR3 sequences, and under 30% of these were observed just once. Together, the top ten hold 7.7% of the sample.

This clonotype showed up many times. Its antigen remains undetermined. Base quality data are lacking; no much larger clone is found one base away. The donors were roughly 38 Caucasian individuals from Russia, aged roughly 6 to 95 years, who were systemically healthy. Each donor gave around 9.9 milliliters of peripheral blood, collected into EDTA-treated Vacutainer tubes. PBMCs were isolated by Ficoll-Paque density-gradient centrifugation, with at least 6.5 million obtained per sample. Trizol reagent was used to extract total RNA from PBMCs, with at least 5.5 micrograms per sample. The percentages of naive CD45RAhigh/CD27high T cells were determined by flow cytometry on a PBMC aliquot from every donor. The CDR3 goes from the cysteine to the phenylalanine over 13 residues. The retained sequence is limited to the CDR3, 39 bases, with the frame set at the first base. The germline V gene encodes CDR1 MNHEY and CDR2 SVGEGT. V sheds 6 bases and J sheds 7 bases, leaving 13 bases between their ends.

The chain uses TRBV6-2 or TRBV6-3 and TRBJ2-1, with TRBD2 as a weak D call on 6 bases. The sample comprised blood. The TCR was taken from a woman under 40 in good health. The sequenced DNA is TGTGCCAGCAGCCCGGGACTCTTAAATGAGCAGTTCTTC. Translated, it reads CASSPGLLNEQFF.